This T cell receptor (beta chain) was found in a study of identical twins. Healthy Caucasian donors formed the entire cohort. This clonotype was detected ten times or more. The antigen is unknown. General study results and limits: Cord blood beta clonotypes that were abundant carried fewer insertions, and memory repertoires showed no such trend.

CDR3 size: 14 residues. Trimming left V 6 bases short and J 13 bases short, with 22 bases between. MiXCR, applied by TCRdb to the 5' RACE reads, yields one record per CDR3 protein. The sample includes around 670,000 distinct CDR3 sequences, approximately 6.1% of them seen just once. The sequenced sample was naive T cells sorted from blood. The gene calls are TRBV12-3 or TRBV12-4 and TRBJ2-1; D is possibly TRBD2 (6 bases). This clonotype was sampled from a man between 18 and 35 years old in good health. CDR3 sequence: CASRGLLGAGGQFF. The CDR3, as DNA: TGTGCCAGCAGGGGACTGTTAGGAGCCGGAGGACAGTTCTTC.